This is a list of T cell receptor beta chains from one sample in a study of cytomegalovirus exposure and HLA in healthy donors. Assay used: immunoSEQ multiplex PCR; TCRdb lists only in-frame clones, some missing. Of 150,000 or so clones listed, approximately 80% are singletons. The sequencing input was PBMCs. The receptors stem from a female donor in good health and CMV-seronegative. CDR3s include the opening cysteine and the closing phenylalanine or tryptophan. D genes are given only for firm matches. A clone size is listed for some rows: how often the clone was seen (once, few, many), or a class if it is expanded.

clone_size j_call d_call v_call cdr3_length cdr3_nt cdr3_aa
. TRBJ2-7 TRBD1 TRBV28 14 TGTGCCAGCAGCCCGGGACAGGGGTCTAGGGAGCAGTACTTC CASSPGQGSREQYF
. TRBJ2-5 TRBD1 TRBV29-1 11 TGCAGCGTCACAGGGGGGGAGACCCAGTACTTC CSVTGGETQYF
. TRBJ2-7 TRBD2 TRBV27 19 TGTGCCAGCAGTCAGGTTTCCGGGACTAGCGGGAGGGCCAGGGACGAGCAGTACTTC CASSQVSGTSGRARDEQYF
once TRBJ1-1 TRBD1 TRBV4-1 15 TGCGCCAGCAGCACACGGGACAGCCTGAACACTGAAGCTTTCTTT CASSTRDSLNTEAFF
few TRBJ1-2 . TRBV7-9 15 TGTGCCAGCAGCTTTGCCGGGAATCGAGGCTATGGCTACACCTTC CASSFAGNRGYGYTF
. TRBJ1-3 . TRBV30 15 TGTGCCTGGAGTAAGCAGGGATATAGGGAAAACACCATATATTTT CAWSKQGYRENTIYF
. TRBJ2-1 TRBD2 TRBV13 15 TGTGCCAGCAGCTCCAGGCGGGGGAGTGTCAATGAGCAGTTCTTC CASSSRRGSVNEQFF
. TRBJ2-3 . TRBV7-6 18 TGTGCCAGCAGCTTAAGGCCTTGGTCAGGGGAAGGAGCAGATACGCAGTATTTT CASSLRPWSGEGADTQYF
. TRBJ2-1 TRBD1 TRBV7-2 17 TGTGCCAGCAGCTTATCTCGGGACAGGGCTATCTACAATGAGCAGTTCTTC CASSLSRDRAIYNEQFF
. TRBJ1-2 TRBD1 TRBV28 12 TGTGCCAGCAGTATAGGACAGGGTGGCTACACCTTC CASSIGQGGYTF
. TRBJ2-7 TRBD1 TRBV5-1 14 TGCGCCAGCAGCTTAGATGGACAGGGTCGAGAGCAGTACTTC CASSLDGQGREQYF
. TRBJ2-7 . TRBV6-5 13 TGTGCCAGCAAAACACAGGGTTCTCACGAGCAGTACTTC CASKTQGSHEQYF
few TRBJ2-3 . TRBV27 17 TGTGCCAGCAGTTTTGATGGTAGGGGGGGAAAGGGTGTTACGCAGTATTTT CASSFDGRGGKGVTQYF
. TRBJ2-7 . TRBV11-1 14 TGTGCCAGCAGCTCACAGGGTTTACTGGACGAGCAGTACTTC CASSSQGLLDEQYF
. TRBJ2-1 . TRBV28 15 TGTGCCAGCAGTTCGTGGCAAGACTCCTACAATGAGCAGTTCTTC CASSSWQDSYNEQFF
few TRBJ1-2 TRBD1 TRBV18 13 TGTGCCAGCTCACAAGGACAGGACTATGGCTACACCTTC CASSQGQDYGYTF
few TRBJ1-4 . TRBV7-2 17 TGTGCCAGCAGCTTAGCTTCTTTCGGGACTGTTAATGAAAAACTGTTTTTT CASSLASFGTVNEKLFF